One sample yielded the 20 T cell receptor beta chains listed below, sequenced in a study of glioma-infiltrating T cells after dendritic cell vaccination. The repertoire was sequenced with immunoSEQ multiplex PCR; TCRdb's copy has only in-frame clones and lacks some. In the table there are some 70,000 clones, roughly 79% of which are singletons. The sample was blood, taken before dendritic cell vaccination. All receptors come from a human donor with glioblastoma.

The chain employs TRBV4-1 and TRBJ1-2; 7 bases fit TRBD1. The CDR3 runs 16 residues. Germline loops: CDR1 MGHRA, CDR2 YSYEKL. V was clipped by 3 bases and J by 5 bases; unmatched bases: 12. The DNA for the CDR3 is TGCGCCAGCAGCCAGGACAGGACAGTCAATGGATATGGCTACACCTTC. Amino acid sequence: CASSQDRTVNGYGYTF.

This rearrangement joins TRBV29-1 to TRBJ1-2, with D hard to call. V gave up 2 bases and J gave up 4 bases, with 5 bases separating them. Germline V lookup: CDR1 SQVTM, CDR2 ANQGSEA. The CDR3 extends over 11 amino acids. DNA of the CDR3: TGCAGCGTTGAATCTCCCTATGGCTACACCTTC. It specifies CSVESPYGYTF.

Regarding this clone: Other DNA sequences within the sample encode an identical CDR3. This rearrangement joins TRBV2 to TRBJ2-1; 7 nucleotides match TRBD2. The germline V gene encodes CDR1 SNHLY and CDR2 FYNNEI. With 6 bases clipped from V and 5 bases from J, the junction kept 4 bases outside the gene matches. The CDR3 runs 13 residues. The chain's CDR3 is CASSPGLNNEQFF. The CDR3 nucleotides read TGTGCCAGCAGCCCGGGACTAAACAATGAGCAGTTCTTC.

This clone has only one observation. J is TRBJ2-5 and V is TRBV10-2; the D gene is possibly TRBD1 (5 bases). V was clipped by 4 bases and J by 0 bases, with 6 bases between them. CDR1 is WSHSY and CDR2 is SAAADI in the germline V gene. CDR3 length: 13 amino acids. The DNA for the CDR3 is TGCGCCAGCAGTGGACAGAACCAAGAGACCCAGTACTTC. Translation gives CASSGQNQETQYF.

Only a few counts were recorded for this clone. The CDR3 reads CASSSTGRDTF. The CDR3 DNA sequence: TGTGCCAGCAGCTCCACAGGCCGGGACACCTTC. The chain uses TRBV6-6 and TRBJ1-2; tentatively, D is TRBD1 (5 bases). V lost 6 bases, J lost 12 bases, and 14 bases lay in between. Germline V gene sequence: CDR1 MNHNY, CDR2 SVGAGI (reference sequence). The CDR3 is 11 residues long.

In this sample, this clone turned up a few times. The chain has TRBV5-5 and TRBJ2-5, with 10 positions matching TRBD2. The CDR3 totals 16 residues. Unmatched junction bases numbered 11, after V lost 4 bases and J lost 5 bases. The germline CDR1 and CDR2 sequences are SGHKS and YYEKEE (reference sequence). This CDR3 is CASSLGASGGAETQYF. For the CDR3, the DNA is TGTGCCAGCAGCCTGGGGGCCAGCGGGGGGGCGGAGACCCAGTACTTC. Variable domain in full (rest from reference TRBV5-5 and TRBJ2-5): DAGVTQSPTHLIKTRGQQVTLRCSPISGHKSVSWYQQVLGQGPQFIFQYYEKEERGRGNFPDRFSARQFPNYSSELNVNALLLGDSALYLCASSLGASGGAETQYFGPGTRLLVL.

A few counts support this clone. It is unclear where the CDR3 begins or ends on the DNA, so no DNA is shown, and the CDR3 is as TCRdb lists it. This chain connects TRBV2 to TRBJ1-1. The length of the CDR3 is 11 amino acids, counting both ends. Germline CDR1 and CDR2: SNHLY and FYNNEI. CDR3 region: CASILEGSAFF.

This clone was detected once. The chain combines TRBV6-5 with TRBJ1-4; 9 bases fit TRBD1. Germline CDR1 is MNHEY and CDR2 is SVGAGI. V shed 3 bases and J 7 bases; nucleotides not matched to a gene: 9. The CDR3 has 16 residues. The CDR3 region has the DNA TGTGCCAGCAGTTATCAGGGACAGGGACTCCTTGAAAAACTGTTTTTT. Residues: CASSYQGQGLLEKLFF.

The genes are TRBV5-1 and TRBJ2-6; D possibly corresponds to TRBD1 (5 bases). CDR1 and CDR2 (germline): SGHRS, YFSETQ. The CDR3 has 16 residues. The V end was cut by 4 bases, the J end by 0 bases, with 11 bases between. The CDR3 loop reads CASSVQENSGANVLTF. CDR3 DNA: TGCGCCAGCAGCGTACAGGAAAACTCTGGGGCCAACGTCCTGACTTTC. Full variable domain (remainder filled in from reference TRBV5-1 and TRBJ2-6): KAGVTQTPRYLIKTRGQQVTLSCSPISGHRSVSWYQQTPGQGLQFLFEYFSETQRNKGNFPGRFSGRQFSNSRSEMNVSTLELGDSALYLCASSVQENSGANVLTFGAGSRLTVL.

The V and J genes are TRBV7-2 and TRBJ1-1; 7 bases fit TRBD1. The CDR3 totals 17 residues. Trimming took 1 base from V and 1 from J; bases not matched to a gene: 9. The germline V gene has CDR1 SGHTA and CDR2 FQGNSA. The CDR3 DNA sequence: TGTGCCAGCAGCTTAGTTGCCCCCCGGACAGGGAACACTGAAGCTTTCTTT. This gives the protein CASSLVAPRTGNTEAFF. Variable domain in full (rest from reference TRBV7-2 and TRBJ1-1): GAGVSQSPSNKVTEKGKDVELRCDPISGHTALYWYRQSLGQGLEFLIYFQGNSAPDKSGLPSDRFSAERTGGSVSTLTIQRTQQEDSAVYLCASSLVAPRTGNTEAFFGQGTRLTVV.

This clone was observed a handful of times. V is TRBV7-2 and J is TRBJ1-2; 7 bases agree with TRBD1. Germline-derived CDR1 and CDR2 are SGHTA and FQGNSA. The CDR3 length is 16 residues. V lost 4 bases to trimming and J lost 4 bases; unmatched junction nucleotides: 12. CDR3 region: CASSSQGGGAAYGYTF. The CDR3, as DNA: TGTGCCAGCAGCTCCCAAGGAGGGGGCGCTGCCTATGGCTACACCTTC.

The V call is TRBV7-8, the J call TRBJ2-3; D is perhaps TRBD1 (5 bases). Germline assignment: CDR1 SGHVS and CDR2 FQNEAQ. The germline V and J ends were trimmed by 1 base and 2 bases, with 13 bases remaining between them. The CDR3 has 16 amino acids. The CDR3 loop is CASSLDLGATTDTQYF. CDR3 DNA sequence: TGTGCCAGCAGCTTAGATCTAGGGGCTACCACAGATACGCAGTATTTT.

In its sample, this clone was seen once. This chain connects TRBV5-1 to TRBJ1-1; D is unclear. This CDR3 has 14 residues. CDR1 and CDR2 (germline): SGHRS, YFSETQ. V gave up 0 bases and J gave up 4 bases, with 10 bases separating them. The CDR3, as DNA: TGCGCCAGCAGCTTGGGAGGGTACGCCACTGAAGCTTTCTTT. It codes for CASSLGGYATEAFF.

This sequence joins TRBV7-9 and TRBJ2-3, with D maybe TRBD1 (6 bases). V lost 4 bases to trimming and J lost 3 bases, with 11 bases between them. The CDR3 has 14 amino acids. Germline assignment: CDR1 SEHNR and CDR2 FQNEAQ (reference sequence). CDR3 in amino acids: CASSSTGTTDTQYF. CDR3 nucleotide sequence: TGTGCCAGCAGCTCAACCGGGACAACAGATACGCAGTATTTT.

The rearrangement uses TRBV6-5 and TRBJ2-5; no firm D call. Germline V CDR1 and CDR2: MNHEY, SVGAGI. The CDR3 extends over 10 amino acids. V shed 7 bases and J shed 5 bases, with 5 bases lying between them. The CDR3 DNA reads TGTGCCAGCACCGGGGAGACCCAGTACTTC. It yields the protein CASTGETQYF.

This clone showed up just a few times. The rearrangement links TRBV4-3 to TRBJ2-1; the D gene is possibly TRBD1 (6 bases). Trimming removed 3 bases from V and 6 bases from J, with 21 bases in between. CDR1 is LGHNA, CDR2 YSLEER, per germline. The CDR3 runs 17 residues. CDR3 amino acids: CASSQGAQNTVGNEQFF. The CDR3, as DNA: TGCGCCAGCAGCCAGGGGGCCCAGAACACGGTGGGCAATGAGCAGTTCTTC.

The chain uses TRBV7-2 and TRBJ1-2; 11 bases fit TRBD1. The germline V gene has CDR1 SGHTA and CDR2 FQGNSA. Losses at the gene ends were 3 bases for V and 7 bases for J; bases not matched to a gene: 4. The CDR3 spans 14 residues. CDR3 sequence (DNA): TGTGCCAGCAGCTTCGGACAGGGGGCGGTTGGCTACACCTTC. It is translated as CASSFGQGAVGYTF. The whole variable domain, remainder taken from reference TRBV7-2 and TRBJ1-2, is GAGVSQSPSNKVTEKGKDVELRCDPISGHTALYWYRQSLGQGLEFLIYFQGNSAPDKSGLPSDRFSAERTGGSVSTLTIQRTQQEDSAVYLCASSFGQGAVGYTFGSGTRLTVV.

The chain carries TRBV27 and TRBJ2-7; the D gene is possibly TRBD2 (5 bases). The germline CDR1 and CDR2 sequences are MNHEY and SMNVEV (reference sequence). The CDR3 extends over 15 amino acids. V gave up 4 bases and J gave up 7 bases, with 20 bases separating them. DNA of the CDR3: TGTGCCAGCAGTTACGATCGGGTCCCCACGGGGGAGCAGTACTTC. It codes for CASSYDRVPTGEQYF.

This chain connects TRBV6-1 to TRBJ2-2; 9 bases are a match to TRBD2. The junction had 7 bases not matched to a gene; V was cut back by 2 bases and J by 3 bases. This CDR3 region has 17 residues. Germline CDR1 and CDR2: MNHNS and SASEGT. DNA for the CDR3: TGTGCCAGCAGTGAATCCTCAGCGGGGGGCGACACCGGGGAGCTGTTTTTT. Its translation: CASSESSAGGDTGELFF.

In nucleotides, the CDR3 is TGTGCCAGCAGCTTAGACTCGGGGACTGAAGCTTTCTTT. As protein: CASSLDSGTEAFF. The chain employs TRBV7-2 and TRBJ1-1, with no clear D. The CDR3 extends over 13 amino acids. Germline assignment: CDR1 SGHTA and CDR2 FQGNSA. The ends were cut back, 1 base at V and 5 bases at J, with 8 bases in the middle. Supplemented by reference TRBV7-2 and TRBJ1-1, the full variable domain reads GAGVSQSPSNKVTEKGKDVELRCDPISGHTALYWYRQSLGQGLEFLIYFQGNSAPDKSGLPSDRFSAERTGGSVSTLTIQRTQQEDSAVYLCASSLDSGTEAFFGQGTRLTVV.